These 29 T cell receptor beta chains came from one sample sequenced in a study of blood T cell repertoires in COVID-19. Assay: immunoSEQ multiplex PCR; the TCRdb copy retains only in-frame clones and omits some. This table holds 150,000 to 200,000 clones, less than 85% found once. The specimen was peripheral blood. The receptors derive from a woman aged 40 to 49 with COVID-19, enrolled during active disease.

This clone was recorded many times. V gene TRBV5-1 combines with J gene TRBJ2-1, with 11 positions matching TRBD1. The germline V gene has CDR1 SGHRS and CDR2 YFSETQ. The trim removed 4 bases at V and 0 bases at J, leaving 3 bases unmatched. This CDR3 region has 16 residues. The CDR3 nucleotides are TGCGCCAGCAGCAAGGGGACAGGGGGCTCCTACAATGAGCAGTTCTTC. This translates into CASSKGTGGSYNEQFF.

The chain is built from TRBV27 and TRBJ1-4; D perhaps matches TRBD1 (5 bases). This CDR3 is 16 amino acids long. Germline V gives CDR1 MNHEY, CDR2 SMNVEV (reference sequence). V shed 0 bases and J shed 4 bases, with 12 bases lying between them. The CDR3 loop reads CASSLSGRLLNEKLFF. In DNA form, the CDR3 reads TGTGCCAGCAGTTTATCGGGGCGACTGCTTAATGAAAAACTGTTTTTT.

This rearrangement joins TRBV19 to TRBJ2-7; 10 positions agree with TRBD1. The CDR3 has 13 amino acids. After removal of 5 bases from V and 9 bases from J, the junction contained 7 bases not matched to a gene. Germline values: CDR1 LNHDA, CDR2 SQIVND (reference sequence). The CDR3 DNA reads as TGTGCCAGTAGTCCCCGGGACAGGGGTGGGCAGTACTTC. Amino acid sequence: CASSPRDRGGQYF.

The V call is TRBV25-1, the J call TRBJ2-1; 14 bases are a match to TRBD2. J was trimmed by 7 bases and V by 6 bases; bases with no gene match: 5. The CDR3 is 15 amino acids. Germline assignment: CDR1 MGHDK and CDR2 SYGVNS. This CDR3 reads CASRGLAGEANEQFF. The CDR3 nucleotides are TGTGCCAGCAGGGGACTAGCGGGAGAGGCGAATGAGCAGTTCTTC.

This clone was seen a few times. The chain uses TRBV7-3 and TRBJ2-1, with a weak D call TRBD1 (6 bases). The germline V gene encodes CDR1 SGHTA and CDR2 FQGTGA. There are 13 residues in the CDR3. The V gene lost 2 bases and the J gene lost 9 bases, with 11 bases spanning the gap. The CDR3 spells CASSLGGPGEQFF. The CDR3 DNA sequence: TGTGCCAGCAGCTTAGGGGGCCCGGGTGAGCAGTTCTTC.

The J gene is TRBJ2-2, the V gene TRBV30; a weak D match, TRBD2 (5 bases). CDR1 is GTSNPN and CDR2 is SVGIG in the germline V gene (reference sequence). Deletions cut 7 bases from V and 5 bases from J, with 20 bases between. The CDR3 has 15 residues. This CDR3 is CASRAPRRLTGELFF. CDR3 coding DNA: TGTGCCTCGCGGGCCCCCCGGAGGTTGACCGGGGAGCTGTTTTTT.

The chain links TRBV6-5 to TRBJ1-2; 12 nucleotides match TRBD1. Per germline, CDR1 MNHEY and CDR2 SVGAGI. The CDR3 runs 15 residues. V shed 6 bases, J shed 6 bases, and the junction held 8 bases outside the gene matches. CDR3 sequence: CASRQRGQGANGYTF. In DNA, the CDR3 is TGTGCCAGCAGGCAAAGGGGACAGGGGGCTAATGGCTACACCTTC.

The sample holds a few counts of this clone. The chain links TRBV10-2 to TRBJ2-7; 8 bases map to TRBD2. V trimming: 6 bases; J trimming: 4 bases; junction bases outside the gene matches: 5. This CDR3 comprises 13 residues. Germline CDR1 WSHSY, CDR2 SAAADI. The CDR3, as DNA: TGCGCCAGCAGCCCGGGACTAGTGTACGAGCAGTACTTC. This codes for CASSPGLVYEQYF.

V is TRBV6-6 and J is TRBJ2-3; the match to TRBD2 covers 7 bases. The J segment lost 10 bases and the V segment lost 2 bases, leaving 12 bases of the junction unmatched. CDR3 size: 15 residues. Per germline, CDR1 MNHNY and CDR2 SVGAGI (reference sequence). CDR3 in DNA: TGTGCCAGCAGTTACGGACGGAGTGGGGACTATCCGCAGTATTTT. Amino acid sequence: CASSYGRSGDYPQYF.

This rearrangement joins TRBV30 to TRBJ2-5, with 9 positions matching TRBD1. The CDR3 spans 16 residues. V was pared by 3 bases and J by 5 bases, with 13 bases of the junction left unmatched. Germline loops: CDR1 GTSNPN, CDR2 SVGIG (reference sequence). In DNA, the CDR3 is TGTGCCTGGAGCCCCCGACCGGGACAGGGCTGGGAGACCCAGTACTTC. Protein product: CAWSPRPGQGWETQYF.

The rearrangement joins TRBV6-5 to TRBJ1-1, with 8 bases fitting TRBD1. V shed 2 bases and J 2 bases; nucleotides not matched to a gene: 4. The CDR3 is 15 residues long. Per the germline V gene, CDR1 is MNHEY and CDR2 is SVGAGI. This CDR3 reads CASSYPDRGNTEAFF. For the CDR3, the DNA is TGTGCCAGCAGTTACCCCGACAGGGGAAACACTGAAGCTTTCTTT.

This clone was seen a handful of times. This chain uses TRBV7-2 with TRBJ1-5; possible D gene TRBD1, 6 bases. This CDR3 is built from 16 residues. Trimming left V 2 bases short and J 4 bases short, with 15 bases between. CDR1 and CDR2 from the germline V gene are SGHTA and FQGNSA. CDR3 nucleotide sequence: TGTGCCAGCAGCTTAAGTCCACAGGGATTTAATCAGCCCCAGCATTTT. Its translation: CASSLSPQGFNQPQHF.

The chain carries TRBV29-1 and TRBJ1-2; 9 nucleotides match TRBD1. Trimming cost V 6 bases and J 2 bases; bases outside gene matches: 10. This CDR3 comprises 15 residues. Germline CDR1 SQVTM, CDR2 ANQGSEA. The CDR3 region has the DNA TGCAGCGTCAGAGGGGGACAGGGAGGGAACTATGGCTACACCTTC. Translated: CSVRGGQGGNYGYTF.

The chain is built from TRBV9 and TRBJ2-3; maybe TRBD2 (6 bases). Per the germline V gene, CDR1 is SGDLS and CDR2 is YYNGEE. The ends were cut back, 5 bases at V and 0 bases at J, with 13 bases in the middle. The CDR3 runs to 15 residues. The DNA of the CDR3 is TGTGCCAGCAGAGCCACCAGCGGGAGCACAGATACGCAGTATTTT. It yields the protein CASRATSGSTDTQYF.

The sample holds a few counts of this clone. The V gene is TRBV3-1 (or the pseudogene TRBV3-2), the J gene TRBJ1-2; no clear D. The germline gives CDR1 LGHDT, CDR2 YNNKEL (reference sequence). Trimming shortened V by 5 bases and J by 1 base, and 11 bases separated the two germline ends. The CDR3 is made up of 14 amino acids. In DNA form, the CDR3 reads TGTGCCAGCAGCTCTCAACAGTTTAACTATGGCTACACCTTC. Protein product: CASSSQQFNYGYTF.

V and J are TRBV2 and TRBJ1-2, with D perhaps matching TRBD1 (6 bases). V dropped 6 bases and J dropped 2 bases, with 16 bases sitting between them. Germline CDR1 SNHLY, CDR2 FYNNEI. This CDR3 region has 15 residues. The DNA for the CDR3 is TGTGCCAGCAGCCCCCGGGGGGGGGCGAACTATGGCTACACCTTC. It is translated as CASSPRGGANYGYTF.

CDR3: CASSTPTSGDLGAGELFF. The DNA of the CDR3 is TGTGCCAGCAGCACACCAACTAGCGGGGACCTAGGGGCCGGGGAGCTGTTTTTT. This rearrangement joins TRBV21-1 to TRBJ2-2; no check of the table's D call, TRBD2, against the DNA was made. TRBV21-1 is recorded as a pseudogene. CDR3 size: 18 residues.

This chain joins TRBV11-2 and TRBJ2-7; 9 positions agree with TRBD1. The germline CDR1 and CDR2 sequences are SGHAT and FQNNGV. Unmatched junction bases numbered 2, after V lost 3 bases and J lost 5 bases. The CDR3 spans 13 residues. CDR3 protein: CASSLGQGDEQYF. The CDR3 DNA sequence: TGTGCCAGCAGCTTGGGACAGGGAGACGAGCAGTACTTC.

This chain connects TRBV7-9 to TRBJ2-7; TRBD1 aligns across 10 bases. Trimming removed 5 bases from V and 3 bases from J; junction bases left unmatched: 4. CDR3 size: 14 residues. The germline gives CDR1 SEHNR, CDR2 FQNEAQ (reference sequence). As DNA, the CDR3 is TGTGCCAGCAGCCACCGGGACAGGGGCTACGAGCAGTACTTC. Protein: CASSHRDRGYEQYF.

The rearrangement joins TRBV9 to TRBJ1-5, with D possibly being TRBD1 (6 bases). The CDR3 extends over 15 amino acids. Germline V lookup: CDR1 SGDLS, CDR2 YYNGEE. V was pared by 1 base and J by 4 bases, with 12 bases between. This CDR3 reads CASSVTGHINQPQHF. In DNA, the CDR3 is TGTGCCAGCAGCGTAACGGGACACATAAATCAGCCCCAGCATTTT.

The V gene is TRBV19, the J gene TRBJ2-7; D might be TRBD2 (5 bases). The V and J ends lost 0 bases and 7 bases respectively, with 7 bases between them. CDR3 length: 12 amino acids. Germline CDR1 LNHDA, CDR2 SQIVND (reference sequence). The CDR3 sequence is CASSIDPGEQYF. CDR3 bases: TGTGCCAGTAGTATAGATCCGGGGGAGCAGTACTTC.

This clone occurred once. The chain links TRBV2 to TRBJ2-2; 9 nucleotides align to TRBD1. CDR1 is SNHLY, CDR2 FYNNEI, per germline. The trim removed 10 bases at V and 4 bases at J, leaving 10 bases unmatched. The CDR3 is 15 residues long. The CDR3, as DNA: TGTGCCAAAACACCGGGACAGGGTGTCACCGGGGAGCTGTTTTTT. Translated, it gives CAKTPGQGVTGELFF. Filled out from reference TRBV2 and TRBJ2-2, the complete variable domain reads EPEVTQTPSHQVTQMGQEVILRCVPISNHLYFYWYRQILGQKVEFLVSFYNNEISEKSEIFDDQFSVERPDGSNFTLKIRSTKLEDSAMYFCAKTPGQGVTGELFFGEGSRLTVL.

This rearrangement joins TRBV7-9 to TRBJ2-1; TRBD2 matches 12 bases. CDR3 length: 15 amino acids. Germline CDR1 is SEHNR and CDR2 is FQNEAQ (reference sequence). V gave up 5 bases and J gave up 6 bases; unmatched junction bases: 5. CDR3 bases: TGTGCCAGCAGCGCCGGGACTAGCGGGTTCAATGAGCAGTTCTTC. Amino acids: CASSAGTSGFNEQFF.

The chain couples TRBV15 to TRBJ2-5; maybe TRBD2 (5 bases). The ends were cut back, 3 bases at V and 2 bases at J, with 13 bases in the middle. The CDR3 is 15 amino acids. Germline CDR1 and CDR2: LNHNV and YYDKDF (reference sequence). CDR3: CATSSGGSVQETQYF. The DNA for the CDR3 is TGTGCCACCAGCAGTGGAGGATCGGTTCAAGAGACCCAGTACTTC.

This clone has a single count. The rearrangement joins TRBV11-2 to TRBJ2-7, with D unresolved. V lost 4 bases to trimming and J lost 3 bases, with 13 bases between them. CDR1 is SGHAT and CDR2 is FQNNGV in the germline V gene. This CDR3 spans 14 amino acids. Here the CDR3 DNA reads TGTGCCAGCAGCTCTGGCCCTCCCGTCTACGAGCAGTACGTC. Encoded protein: CASSSGPPVYEQYV.

The DNA of the CDR3 is TGTGCCAGCAGTTTATCAGTCAATTCGCCGTACTTC. As protein: CASSLSVNSPYF. The chain is built from TRBV28 and TRBJ2-7; D is undetermined. The length of the CDR3 is 12 residues. The germline V gene has CDR1 MDHEN and CDR2 SYDVKM. Trimming shortened V by 1 base and J by 12 bases, and 13 bases separated the two germline ends.

The rearrangement links TRBV9 to TRBJ1-4; D is unclear. This CDR3 is built from 14 residues. The ends were cut back, 2 bases at V and 4 bases at J, with 9 bases in the middle. The germline V gene encodes CDR1 SGDLS and CDR2 YYNGEE. The CDR3 coding sequence is TGTGCCAGCAGCGTTGGCCAGTTTAATGAAAAACTGTTTTTT. Translated: CASSVGQFNEKLFF.

This chain connects TRBV18 to TRBJ1-6; TRBD1 matches 8 bases. This CDR3 spans 15 amino acids. V lost 4 bases, J lost 7 bases, and 6 bases stayed unmatched. The germline CDR1 and CDR2 sequences are KGHSH and LQKENI. The CDR3 DNA reads TGTGCCAGCTCACGGGGACAGGTTTTGAATTCACCCCTCCACTTT. The encoded protein is CASSRGQVLNSPLHF.

The V call is TRBV7-6, the J call TRBJ2-1, with D possibly being TRBD2 (6 bases). The CDR3 runs 15 residues. Looked up from germline, CDR1 is SGHVS and CDR2 is FNYEAQ. Trimming took 6 bases from V and 5 from J, leaving 17 bases between them. CDR3 protein: CASRVKAGNDNEQFF. The CDR3 DNA reads TGTGCCAGCAGAGTCAAGGCGGGGAATGACAATGAGCAGTTCTTC.